The 21 T cell receptor beta chains below were found in one sample sequenced in a study of PD-1 blockade in classical Hodgkin lymphoma. The patients all showed relapse after autologous stem cell transplantation, while their brentuximab vedotin exposure varied. The protocol was immunoSEQ multiplex PCR, while the TCRdb copy is restricted to in-frame clones and leaves out a portion. The table includes some 46,000 clones, around 80% detected once. The source was peripheral blood mononuclear cells (PBMCs), collected before the second cycle of nivolumab. The receptor set was obtained from a human donor with classical Hodgkin lymphoma.

This clone was recorded only once. This chain links TRBV9 with TRBJ2-6, with D possibly TRBD1 on 6 matching bases. Germline V lookup: CDR1 SGDLS, CDR2 YYNGEE. The CDR3 sequence is 14 residues long. The V and J ends lost 4 bases and 6 bases respectively, with 11 bases between them. The chain's CDR3 is CASSPHREANVLTF. Here the CDR3 DNA reads TGTGCCAGCAGCCCCCACAGGGAGGCCAACGTCCTGACTTTC.

This chain joins TRBV9 and TRBJ1-1, with D unclear. V was cut by 0 bases and J by 8 bases, with 11 bases left in between. The CDR3 extends over 13 amino acids. Germline V gene data show CDR1 as SGDLS and CDR2 as YYNGEE. CDR3 in amino acids: CASSVEIDGEAFF. Here the CDR3 DNA reads TGTGCCAGCAGCGTAGAAATCGACGGGGAAGCTTTCTTT.

The sample holds many counts of this clone. The chain joins TRBV7-8 to TRBJ1-1; no definite D call. Trimming took 5 bases from V and 1 from J, leaving 14 bases between them. Germline assignment: CDR1 SGHVS and CDR2 FQNEAQ. CDR3 length: 15 residues. CDR3 bases: TGTGCCAGCAGCCATCCCGGGGAGTGGAACACTGAAGCTTTCTTT. It is translated as CASSHPGEWNTEAFF. Full variable domain (outside the CDR3, taken from reference TRBV7-8 and TRBJ1-1): GAGVSQSPRYKVAKRGQDVALRCDPISGHVSLFWYQQALGQGPEFLTYFQNEAQLDKSGLPSDRFFAERPEGSVSTLKIQRTQQEDSAVYLCASSHPGEWNTEAFFGQGTRLTVV.

The chain combines TRBV5-6 with TRBJ2-5; the D is unclear. Germline assignment: CDR1 SGHDT and CDR2 YYEEEE. This CDR3 contains 13 residues. Trimming removed 4 bases from V and 7 bases from J, with 14 bases in between. The CDR3 sequence: CASSPQYSGTQYF. In DNA, the CDR3 is TGTGCCAGCAGCCCTCAGTACTCGGGGACCCAGTACTTC.

The rearrangement joins TRBV7-2 to TRBJ1-2; D uncertain. Trimming left V 1 base short and J 8 bases short, with 11 bases between. Germline lookup yields CDR1 SGHTA and CDR2 FQGNSA. The CDR3 contains 13 residues. The chain's CDR3 is CASSLEPGRGYTF. CDR3 in DNA: TGTGCCAGCAGCTTAGAACCGGGTCGAGGCTACACCTTC.

The chain is built from TRBV5-6 and TRBJ1-2; 12 nucleotides align to TRBD1. Trimming took 3 bases from V and 7 from J; bases not matched to a gene: 7. From germline, CDR1 is SGHDT and CDR2 YYEEEE. The CDR3 is made up of 15 amino acids. CDR3 amino acids: CASSWGDRGLPGYTF. CDR3 nucleotide sequence: TGTGCCAGCAGCTGGGGGGACAGGGGGCTTCCTGGCTACACCTTC.

The chain combines TRBV5-1 with TRBJ2-2; D remains unclear. V was trimmed by 4 bases and J by 3 bases, leaving 10 bases between them. Germline-derived CDR1 and CDR2 are SGHRS and YFSETQ. This CDR3 contains 14 residues. The CDR3 region is CASSVATYTGELFF. The DNA of the CDR3 is TGCGCCAGCAGCGTAGCAACTTACACCGGGGAGCTGTTTTTT. Filled out from reference TRBV5-1 and TRBJ2-2, the complete variable domain reads KAGVTQTPRYLIKTRGQQVTLSCSPISGHRSVSWYQQTPGQGLQFLFEYFSETQRNKGNFPGRFSGRQFSNSRSEMNVSTLELGDSALYLCASSVATYTGELFFGEGSRLTVL.

The gene calls are TRBV5-1 and TRBJ2-2; 7 bases match TRBD1. J was trimmed by 4 bases and V by 7 bases; bases with no gene match: 10. Germline-derived CDR1 and CDR2 are SGHRS and YFSETQ. The CDR3 totals 15 residues. The CDR3 here is CASGRTGESTGELFF. CDR3 bases: TGCGCCAGCGGACGTACAGGGGAGAGCACCGGGGAGCTGTTTTTT.

This clone appeared a few times. V usage is TRBV7-2 and J usage is TRBJ1-2; 7 bases fit TRBD1. The J segment lost 0 bases and the V segment lost 5 bases, leaving 0 bases of the junction unmatched. Germline V CDR1 and CDR2: SGHTA, FQGNSA. CDR3 length equals 13 residues. The CDR3 region is CASSGQANYGYTF. CDR3 nucleotide sequence: TGTGCCAGCAGCGGACAGGCTAACTATGGCTACACCTTC.

The chain has TRBV7-2 and TRBJ2-7; a weak D match, TRBD1 (6 bases). The CDR3 is made up of 14 amino acids. V was clipped by 5 bases and J by 4 bases, with 15 bases between them. Per the germline V gene, CDR1 is SGHTA and CDR2 is FQGNSA. The CDR3 bases are TGTGCCAGCAGCCCGACAGGTAATATTTACGAGCAGTACTTC. Protein sequence: CASSPTGNIYEQYF. Filled out from reference TRBV7-2 and TRBJ2-7, the complete variable domain reads GAGVSQSPSNKVTEKGKDVELRCDPISGHTALYWYRQSLGQGLEFLIYFQGNSAPDKSGLPSDRFSAERTGGSVSTLTIQRTQQEDSAVYLCASSPTGNIYEQYFGPGTRLTVT.

The chain couples TRBV7-2 to TRBJ1-1, with a weak D call TRBD1 (5 bases). There are 14 residues in the CDR3. Germline lookup yields CDR1 SGHTA and CDR2 FQGNSA. V was cut by 6 bases and J by 6 bases, with 17 bases left in between. CDR3 sequence (DNA): TGTGCCAGCAGTTACTCCCTGGGGGGGGCTGAAGCTTTCTTT. Translated, it gives CASSYSLGGAEAFF.

The rearrangement joins TRBV20-1 to TRBJ1-1, with D perhaps TRBD1 (5 bases). Trimming took off 3 bases at V and 5 bases at J, with 7 bases between the two ends. The CDR3 runs to 11 residues. Per the germline V gene, CDR1 is DFQATT and CDR2 is SNEGSKA (reference sequence). CDR3 in DNA: TGCAGTGCTAGTAAGGGGACTGAAGCTTTCTTT. This codes for CSASKGTEAFF.

This clone was counted only a few times. V is TRBV5-1 and J is TRBJ1-1; the D gene is possibly TRBD1 (5 bases). CDR1 and CDR2 from the germline V gene are SGHRS and YFSETQ. The CDR3 covers 15 residues. V gave up 4 bases and J gave up 0 bases, with 13 bases separating them. In DNA, the CDR3 is TGCGCCAGCAGCCCTCAGGACACCTTGAACACTGAAGCTTTCTTT. It is translated as CASSPQDTLNTEAFF.

The chain is built from TRBV5-5 and TRBJ1-1, with D uncertain. The CDR3 sequence is 13 residues long. From germline, CDR1 is SGHKS and CDR2 YYEKEE (reference sequence). V was clipped by 0 bases and J by 4 bases, with 7 bases between them. CDR3 sequence (DNA): TGTGCCAGCAGCTTGGGTTGGAGCACTGAAGCTTTCTTT. It specifies CASSLGWSTEAFF. The full variable domain, in which reference TRBV5-5 and TRBJ1-1 provide the parts outside the CDR3, is DAGVTQSPTHLIKTRGQQVTLRCSPISGHKSVSWYQQVLGQGPQFIFQYYEKEERGRGNFPDRFSARQFPNYSSELNVNALLLGDSALYLCASSLGWSTEAFFGQGTRLTVV.

V and J are TRBV29-1 and TRBJ2-3; D is perhaps TRBD2 (7 bases). There are 18 residues in the CDR3. Looked up from germline, CDR1 is SQVTM and CDR2 is ANQGSEA. Trimming took off 7 bases at V and 0 bases at J, with 26 bases between the two ends. The CDR3 DNA is TGCAGCGCGTACCTTCAGGGCGGGGGCTGGGTGAGCACAGATACGCAGTATTTT. Its translation: CSAYLQGGGWVSTDTQYF.

The chain joins TRBV13 to TRBJ1-5, with 12 bases fitting TRBD1. This CDR3 comprises 16 residues. Germline V lookup: CDR1 PRHDT, CDR2 FYEKMQ (reference sequence). V was pared by 5 bases and J by 6 bases, with 8 bases of the junction left unmatched. CDR3 residues: CASSLGTGGQVQPQHF. The CDR3 DNA follows: TGTGCCAGCAGCCTGGGGACAGGGGGCCAGGTTCAGCCCCAGCATTTT.

This chain connects TRBV7-8 to TRBJ1-2; D uncertain. CDR3 length equals 12 residues. V was cut by 6 bases and J by 7 bases, with 12 bases left in between. CDR1 and CDR2 (germline): SGHVS, FQNEAQ. The CDR3 DNA is TGTGCCAGCAGTCCAAAAGTGGGTGGCTACACCTTC. It codes for CASSPKVGGYTF.

The chain couples TRBV10-1 to TRBJ1-1; TRBD1 matches 11 bases. The trim removed 3 bases at V and 5 bases at J, leaving 2 bases unmatched. The germline V gene encodes CDR1 WNHNN and CDR2 SYGVQD (reference sequence). The CDR3 runs to 14 residues. CDR3 nucleotides: TGCGCCAGCAGTGACGGGACAGGGGGAACTGAAGCTTTCTTT. Encoded protein: CASSDGTGGTEAFF.

V and J are TRBV4-3 and TRBJ1-5, with a possible D match to TRBD1 (5 bases). V dropped 6 bases and J dropped 0 bases, with 18 bases sitting between them. Per the germline V gene, CDR1 is LGHNA and CDR2 is YSLEER. The CDR3 totals 17 residues. The chain's CDR3 is CASSPGRGFYSNQPQHF. For the CDR3, the DNA is TGCGCCAGCAGTCCAGGGAGGGGTTTCTATAGCAATCAGCCCCAGCATTTT.

This clone came up once. CDR3 in amino acids: CAKGDLGTGGMGYTF. The CDR3 nucleotides read TGTGCCAAGGGGGATCTTGGGACAGGGGGAATGGGCTACACCTTC. This rearrangement joins TRBV6-1 to TRBJ1-2; TRBD1 matches 11 bases. V dropped 10 bases and J dropped 8; count of bases not matched to a gene: 15. The length of the CDR3 is 15 residues. Germline CDR1 and CDR2: MNHNS and SASEGT.

This chain connects TRBV7-8 to TRBJ1-5, with 7 bases identical to TRBD1. The CDR3 is 14 amino acids. Germline V lookup: CDR1 SGHVS, CDR2 FQNEAQ. V gave up 0 bases and J gave up 7 bases; unmatched junction bases: 3. The CDR3 sequence is CASSLALGGQPQHF. As DNA, the CDR3 is TGTGCCAGCAGCTTAGCCTTAGGGGGCCAGCCCCAGCATTTT. Complete variable domain (other parts from reference TRBV7-8 and TRBJ1-5): GAGVSQSPRYKVAKRGQDVALRCDPISGHVSLFWYQQALGQGPEFLTYFQNEAQLDKSGLPSDRFFAERPEGSVSTLKIQRTQQEDSAVYLCASSLALGGQPQHFGDGTRLSIL.